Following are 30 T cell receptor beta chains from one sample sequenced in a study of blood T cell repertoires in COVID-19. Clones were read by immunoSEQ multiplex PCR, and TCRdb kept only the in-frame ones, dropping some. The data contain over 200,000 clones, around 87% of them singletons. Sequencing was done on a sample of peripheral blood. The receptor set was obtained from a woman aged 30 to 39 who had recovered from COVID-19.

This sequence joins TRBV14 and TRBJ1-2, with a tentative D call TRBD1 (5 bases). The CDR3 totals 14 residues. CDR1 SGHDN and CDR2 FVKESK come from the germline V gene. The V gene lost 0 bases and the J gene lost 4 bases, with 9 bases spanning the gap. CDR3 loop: CASSQDRQIYGYTF. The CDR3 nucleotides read TGTGCCAGCAGCCAAGATAGACAGATCTATGGCTACACCTTC.

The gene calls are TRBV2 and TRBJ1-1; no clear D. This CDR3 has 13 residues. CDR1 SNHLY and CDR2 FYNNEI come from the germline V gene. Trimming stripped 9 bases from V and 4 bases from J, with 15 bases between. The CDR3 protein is CASRRGGFTEAFF. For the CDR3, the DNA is TGTGCCAGTCGTCGAGGAGGGTTCACTGAAGCTTTCTTT.

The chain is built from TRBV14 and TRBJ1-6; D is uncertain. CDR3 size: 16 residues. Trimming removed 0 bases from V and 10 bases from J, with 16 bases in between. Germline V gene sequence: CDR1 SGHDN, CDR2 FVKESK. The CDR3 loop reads CASSQDPRGKWSPLHF. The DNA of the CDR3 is TGTGCCAGCAGCCAAGATCCTCGGGGAAAATGGTCACCCCTCCACTTT.

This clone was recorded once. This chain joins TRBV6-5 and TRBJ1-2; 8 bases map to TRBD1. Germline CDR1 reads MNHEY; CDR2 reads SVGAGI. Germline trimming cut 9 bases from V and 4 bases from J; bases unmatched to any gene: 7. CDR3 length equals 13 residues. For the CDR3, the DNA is TGTGCCAGGAGTCAGGGGGCGAGCTATGGCTACACCTTC. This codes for CARSQGASYGYTF.

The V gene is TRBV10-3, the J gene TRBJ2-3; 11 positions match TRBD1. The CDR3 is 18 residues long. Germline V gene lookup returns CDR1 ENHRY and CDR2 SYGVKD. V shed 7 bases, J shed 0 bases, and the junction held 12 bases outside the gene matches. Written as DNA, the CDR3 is TGTGCCATCAAAACCGGGACAGGGGGAGTAACTAGCACAGATACGCAGTATTTT. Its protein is CAIKTGTGGVTSTDTQYF.

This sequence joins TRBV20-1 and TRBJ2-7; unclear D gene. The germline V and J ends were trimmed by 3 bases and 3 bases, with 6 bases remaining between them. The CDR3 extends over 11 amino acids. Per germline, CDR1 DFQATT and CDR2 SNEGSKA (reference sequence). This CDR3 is CSARLGYEQYF. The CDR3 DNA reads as TGCAGTGCTAGGCTAGGCTACGAGCAGTACTTC.

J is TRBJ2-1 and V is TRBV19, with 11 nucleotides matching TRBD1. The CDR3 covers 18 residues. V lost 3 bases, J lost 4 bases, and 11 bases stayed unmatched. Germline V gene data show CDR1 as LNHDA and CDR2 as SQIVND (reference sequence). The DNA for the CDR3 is TGTGCCAGTAGTATCTCCACGGGACAGGGGGTACGATACAATGAGCAGTTCTTC. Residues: CASSISTGQGVRYNEQFF.

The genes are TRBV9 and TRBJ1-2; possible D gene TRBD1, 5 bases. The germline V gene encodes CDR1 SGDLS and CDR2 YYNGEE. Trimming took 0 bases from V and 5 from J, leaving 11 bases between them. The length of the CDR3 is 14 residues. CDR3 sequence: CASSVAGGEYGYTF. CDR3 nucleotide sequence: TGTGCCAGCAGCGTAGCTGGGGGGGAGTATGGCTACACCTTC.

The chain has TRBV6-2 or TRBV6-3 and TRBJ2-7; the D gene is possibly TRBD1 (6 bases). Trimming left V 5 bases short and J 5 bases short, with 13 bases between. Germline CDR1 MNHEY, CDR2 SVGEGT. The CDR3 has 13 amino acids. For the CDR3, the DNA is TGTGCCAGCAGTCCCACAGGGATTCACGAGCAGTACTTC. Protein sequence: CASSPTGIHEQYF.

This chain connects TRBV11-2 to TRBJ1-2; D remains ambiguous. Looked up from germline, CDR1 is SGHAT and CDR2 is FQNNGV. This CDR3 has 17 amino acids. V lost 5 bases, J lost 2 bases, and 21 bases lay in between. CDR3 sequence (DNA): TGTGCCAGCAGCGACCCCCTGGCAGGTCCCCCCAACTATGGCTACACCTTC. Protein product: CASSDPLAGPPNYGYTF.

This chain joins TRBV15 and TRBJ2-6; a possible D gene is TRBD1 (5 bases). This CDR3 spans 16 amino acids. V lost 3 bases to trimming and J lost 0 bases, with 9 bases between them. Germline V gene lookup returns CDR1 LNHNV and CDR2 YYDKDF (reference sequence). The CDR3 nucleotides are TGTGCCACCAGCAGGGACAAGTACTCTGGGGCCAACGTCCTGACTTTC. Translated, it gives CATSRDKYSGANVLTF.

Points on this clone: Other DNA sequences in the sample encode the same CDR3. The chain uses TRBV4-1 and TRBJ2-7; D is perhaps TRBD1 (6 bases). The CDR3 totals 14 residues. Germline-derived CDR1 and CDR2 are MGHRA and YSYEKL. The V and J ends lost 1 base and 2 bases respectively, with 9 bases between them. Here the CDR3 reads CASSQATGTYEQYF. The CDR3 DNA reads TGCGCCAGCAGCCAAGCGACAGGAACCTACGAGCAGTACTTC.

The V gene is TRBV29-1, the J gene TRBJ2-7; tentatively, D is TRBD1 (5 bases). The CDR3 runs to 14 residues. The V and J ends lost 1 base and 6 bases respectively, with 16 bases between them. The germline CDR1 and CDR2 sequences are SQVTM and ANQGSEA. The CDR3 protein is CSVEADSRGSEQYF. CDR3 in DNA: TGCAGCGTTGAAGCTGACAGTAGAGGAAGCGAGCAGTACTTC.

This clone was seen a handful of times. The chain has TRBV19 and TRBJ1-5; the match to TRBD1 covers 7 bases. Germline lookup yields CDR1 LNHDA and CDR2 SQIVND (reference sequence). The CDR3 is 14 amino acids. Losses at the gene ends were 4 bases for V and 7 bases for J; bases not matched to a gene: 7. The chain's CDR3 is CASSTGGARQPQHF. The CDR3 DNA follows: TGTGCCAGTAGTACAGGGGGTGCGAGACAGCCCCAGCATTTT.

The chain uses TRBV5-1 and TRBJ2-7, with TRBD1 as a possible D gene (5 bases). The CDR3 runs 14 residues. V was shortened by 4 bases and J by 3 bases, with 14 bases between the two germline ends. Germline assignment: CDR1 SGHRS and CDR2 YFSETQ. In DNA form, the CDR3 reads TGCGCCAGCAGCGGCGACAGTGGCGGCTACGAGCAGTACTTC. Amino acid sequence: CASSGDSGGYEQYF.

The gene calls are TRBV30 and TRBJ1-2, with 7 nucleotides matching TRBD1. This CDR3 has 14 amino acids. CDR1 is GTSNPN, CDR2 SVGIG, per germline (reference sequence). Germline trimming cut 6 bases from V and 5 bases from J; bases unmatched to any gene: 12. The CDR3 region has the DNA TGTGCCTGCCTGACAGGGAAAGAGGGATATGGCTACACCTTC. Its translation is CACLTGKEGYGYTF.

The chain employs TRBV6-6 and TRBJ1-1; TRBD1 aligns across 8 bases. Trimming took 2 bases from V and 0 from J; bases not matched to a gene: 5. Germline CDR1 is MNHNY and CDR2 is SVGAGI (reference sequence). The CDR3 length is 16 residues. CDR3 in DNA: TGTGCCAGCAGTTACATGGCAGGGGGCCTGAACACTGAAGCTTTCTTT. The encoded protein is CASSYMAGGLNTEAFF.

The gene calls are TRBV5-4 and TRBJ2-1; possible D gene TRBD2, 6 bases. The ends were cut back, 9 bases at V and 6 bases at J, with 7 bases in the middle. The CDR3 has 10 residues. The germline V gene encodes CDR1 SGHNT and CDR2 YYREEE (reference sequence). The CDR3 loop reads CATGSNEQFF. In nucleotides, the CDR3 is TGTGCCACCGGGAGCAATGAGCAGTTCTTC.

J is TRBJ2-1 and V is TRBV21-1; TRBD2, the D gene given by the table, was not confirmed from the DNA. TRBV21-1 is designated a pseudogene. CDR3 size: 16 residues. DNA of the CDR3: TGTGCCAGCCCGGAACTAGCGGGGAGCTCCTACAATGAGCAGTTCTTC. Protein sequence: CASPELAGSSYNEQFF.

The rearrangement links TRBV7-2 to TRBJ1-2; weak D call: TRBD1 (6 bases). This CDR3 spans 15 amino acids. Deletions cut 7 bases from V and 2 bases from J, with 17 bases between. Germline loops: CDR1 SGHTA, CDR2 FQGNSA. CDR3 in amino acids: CASIDGPDRNYGYTF. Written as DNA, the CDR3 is TGTGCCAGCATCGACGGGCCGGACAGAAACTATGGCTACACCTTC.

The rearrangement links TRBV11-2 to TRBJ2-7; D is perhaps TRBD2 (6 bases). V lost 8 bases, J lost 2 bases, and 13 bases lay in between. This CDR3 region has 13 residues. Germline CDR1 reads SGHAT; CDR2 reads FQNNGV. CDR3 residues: CASGAGLTYEQYF. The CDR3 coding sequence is TGTGCCAGCGGTGCGGGGTTAACCTACGAGCAGTACTTC. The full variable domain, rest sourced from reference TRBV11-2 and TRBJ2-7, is EAGVAQSPRYKIIEKRQSVAFWCNPISGHATLYWYQQILGQGPKLLIQFQNNGVVDDSQLPKDRFSAERLKGVDSTLKIQPAKLEDSAVYLCASGAGLTYEQYFGPGTRLTVT.

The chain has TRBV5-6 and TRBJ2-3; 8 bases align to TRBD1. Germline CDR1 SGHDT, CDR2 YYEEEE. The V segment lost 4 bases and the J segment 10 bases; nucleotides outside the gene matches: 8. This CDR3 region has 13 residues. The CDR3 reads CASSQQRTGSQYF. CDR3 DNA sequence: TGTGCCAGCAGCCAGCAGCGGACAGGGTCGCAGTATTTT.

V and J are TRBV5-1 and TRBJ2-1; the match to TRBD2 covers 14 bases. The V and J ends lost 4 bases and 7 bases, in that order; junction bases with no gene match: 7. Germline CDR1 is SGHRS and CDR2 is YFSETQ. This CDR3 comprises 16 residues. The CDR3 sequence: CASSPRLAGGGNEQFF. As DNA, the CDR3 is TGCGCCAGCAGCCCCAGACTAGCGGGGGGGGGTAATGAGCAGTTCTTC.

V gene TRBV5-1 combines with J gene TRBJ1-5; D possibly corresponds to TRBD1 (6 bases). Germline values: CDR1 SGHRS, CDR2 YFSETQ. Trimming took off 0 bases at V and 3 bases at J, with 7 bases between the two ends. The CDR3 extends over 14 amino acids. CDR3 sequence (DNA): TGCGCCAGCAGCTTGGACAGGGCCAATCAGCCCCAGCATTTT. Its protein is CASSLDRANQPQHF.

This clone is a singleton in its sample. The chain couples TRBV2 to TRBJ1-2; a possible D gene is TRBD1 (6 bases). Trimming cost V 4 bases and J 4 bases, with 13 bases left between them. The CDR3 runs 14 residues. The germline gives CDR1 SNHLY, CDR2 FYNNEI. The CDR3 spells CASSGDQGIYGYTF. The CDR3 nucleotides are TGTGCCAGCAGTGGGGATCAGGGGATCTATGGCTACACCTTC.

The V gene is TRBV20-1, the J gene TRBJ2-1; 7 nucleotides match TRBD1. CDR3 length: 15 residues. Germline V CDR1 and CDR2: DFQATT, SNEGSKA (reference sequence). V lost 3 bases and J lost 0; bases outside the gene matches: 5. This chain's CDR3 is CSASHRGSSYNEQFF. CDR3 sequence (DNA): TGCAGTGCTAGTCACAGGGGAAGCTCCTACAATGAGCAGTTCTTC.

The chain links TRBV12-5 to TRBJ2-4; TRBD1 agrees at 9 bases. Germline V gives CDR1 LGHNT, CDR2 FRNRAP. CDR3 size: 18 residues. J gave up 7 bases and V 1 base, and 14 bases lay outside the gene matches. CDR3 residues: CASGLAGQGGISNNIQYF. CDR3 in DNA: TGTGCTAGTGGTTTGGCGGGACAGGGAGGGATTAGTAACAACATTCAGTACTTC.

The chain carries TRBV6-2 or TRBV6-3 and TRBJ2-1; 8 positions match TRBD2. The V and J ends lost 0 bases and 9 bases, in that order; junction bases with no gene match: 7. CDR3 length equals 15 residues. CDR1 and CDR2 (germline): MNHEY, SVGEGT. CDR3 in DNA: TGTGCCAGCAGTTACTCGTCGGGGGGGGCCAGTGAGCAGTTCTTC. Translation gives CASSYSSGGASEQFF.

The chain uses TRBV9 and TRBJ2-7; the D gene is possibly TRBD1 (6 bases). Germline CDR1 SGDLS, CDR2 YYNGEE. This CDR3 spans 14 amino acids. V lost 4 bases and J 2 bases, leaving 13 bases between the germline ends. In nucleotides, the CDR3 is TGTGCCAGCAGCTCCAGGGACACCGCCTACGAGCAGTACTTC. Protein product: CASSSRDTAYEQYF.

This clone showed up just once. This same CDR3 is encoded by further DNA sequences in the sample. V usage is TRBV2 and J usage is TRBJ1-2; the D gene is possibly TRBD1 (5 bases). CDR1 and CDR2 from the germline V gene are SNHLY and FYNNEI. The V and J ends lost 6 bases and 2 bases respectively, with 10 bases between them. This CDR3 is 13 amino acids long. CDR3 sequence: CASRDTPNYGYTF. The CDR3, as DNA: TGTGCCAGCAGGGACACCCCCAACTATGGCTACACCTTC.